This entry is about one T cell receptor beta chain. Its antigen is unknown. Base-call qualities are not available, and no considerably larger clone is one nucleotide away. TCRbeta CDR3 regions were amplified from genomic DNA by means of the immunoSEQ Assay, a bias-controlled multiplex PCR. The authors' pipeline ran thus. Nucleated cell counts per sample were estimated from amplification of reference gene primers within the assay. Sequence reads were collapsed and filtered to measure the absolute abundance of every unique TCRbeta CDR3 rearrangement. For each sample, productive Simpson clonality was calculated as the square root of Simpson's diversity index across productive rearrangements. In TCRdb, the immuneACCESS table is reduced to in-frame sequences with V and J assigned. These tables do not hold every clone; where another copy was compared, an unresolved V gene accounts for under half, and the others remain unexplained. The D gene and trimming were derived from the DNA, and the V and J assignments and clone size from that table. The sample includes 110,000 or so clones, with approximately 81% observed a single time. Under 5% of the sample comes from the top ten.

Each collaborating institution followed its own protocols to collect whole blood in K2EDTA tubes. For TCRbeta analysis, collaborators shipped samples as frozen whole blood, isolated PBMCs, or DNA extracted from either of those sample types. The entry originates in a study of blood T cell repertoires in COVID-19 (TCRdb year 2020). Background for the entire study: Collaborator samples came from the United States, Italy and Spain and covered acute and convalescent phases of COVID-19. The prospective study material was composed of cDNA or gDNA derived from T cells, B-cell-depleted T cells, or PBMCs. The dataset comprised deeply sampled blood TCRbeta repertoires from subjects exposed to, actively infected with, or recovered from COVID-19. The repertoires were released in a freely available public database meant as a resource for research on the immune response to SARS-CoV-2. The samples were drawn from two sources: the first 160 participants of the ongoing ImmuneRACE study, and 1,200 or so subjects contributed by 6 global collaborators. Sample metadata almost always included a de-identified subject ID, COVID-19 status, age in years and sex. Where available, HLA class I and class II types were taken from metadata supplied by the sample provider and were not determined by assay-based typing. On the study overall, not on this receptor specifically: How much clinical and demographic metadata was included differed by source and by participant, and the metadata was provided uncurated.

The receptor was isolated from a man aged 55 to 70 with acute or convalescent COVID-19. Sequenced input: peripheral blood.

The encoded CDR3 is CATSTGAINQPQHF. Read as DNA, the sequence is TGTGCCACCAGCACAGGGGCGATCAATCAGCCCCAGCATTTT. This sequence uses TRBV15 and TRBJ1-5; the D gene is perhaps TRBD1, from 6 matching bases. Relative to germline, V is 4 bases shorter and J is 3 bases shorter, with 10 bases between their ends. The CDR3 numbers 14 residues from cysteine through phenylalanine. Just CDR3 DNA is preserved here, 42 bases in frame from base 1. The CDR1 and CDR2 encoded by the germline V gene (reference sequence) are LNHNV and YYDKDF.